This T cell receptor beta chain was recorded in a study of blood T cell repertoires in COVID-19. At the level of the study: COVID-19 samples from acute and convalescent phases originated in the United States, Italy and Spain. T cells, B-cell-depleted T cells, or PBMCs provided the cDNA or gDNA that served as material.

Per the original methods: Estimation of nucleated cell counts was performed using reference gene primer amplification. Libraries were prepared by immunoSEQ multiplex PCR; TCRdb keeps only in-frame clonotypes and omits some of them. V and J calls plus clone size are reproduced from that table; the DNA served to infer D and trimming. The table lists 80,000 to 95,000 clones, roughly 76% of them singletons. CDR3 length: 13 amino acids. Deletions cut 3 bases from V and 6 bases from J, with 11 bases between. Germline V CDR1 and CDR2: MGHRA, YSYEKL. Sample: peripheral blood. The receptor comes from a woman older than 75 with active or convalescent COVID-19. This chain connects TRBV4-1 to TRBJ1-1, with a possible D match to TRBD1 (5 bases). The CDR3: CASSHPDRSEAFF. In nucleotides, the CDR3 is TGCGCCAGCAGCCACCCCGACAGATCTGAAGCTTTCTTT.